This T cell receptor (beta chain) was identified in a study of T cells in Graves' hyperthyroidism and ophthalmopathy. For this clonotype: Its antigen remains unidentified.

Amplification yielded TCR beta CDR3 regions, with RNA transcripts as the source. With the HTBI primer set, the TCR CDR3 went through a first round of RT-PCR. TCRdb fed the multiplex PCR reads into MiXCR, producing one record per CDR3 protein. Counted here are under 350,000 distinct CDR3 sequences, about 20% occurring once; the ten biggest clones make up approximately 49%. The CDR3 totals 15 residues. CDR1 and CDR2 from the germline V gene are ENHRY and SYGVKD. The trim removed 6 bases at V and 8 bases at J, leaving 10 bases unmatched. General study points: With a median lead of roughly 6.2 months before onset, the model predicted ophthalmopathy. Most expanded thyroid clonotypes above 0.001 recurred in blood.

This chain joins TRBV10-3 and TRBJ2-1; 10 bases line up with TRBD2. This receptor was taken from a woman aged 45-60 years with Graves' hyperthyroidism. Sequenced sample: blood. The CDR3 DNA sequence: TGTGCCATCAGAGGGACTAGCGAGGCCGGGGATGAGCAGTTCTTC. Translated, it gives CAIRGTSEAGDEQFF.